This T cell receptor beta chain was identified in a study of T cell repertoires in cytomegalovirus infection. Across the study: The authors relied on CMV epitopes, both recently identified HLA-C-restricted and well-studied HLA-B-restricted. Through public TCR beta signatures, both CMV infection and matching HLA type were indicated. Whole-study results and caveats: The response measured ex vivo was dominated by TCR beta clonotypes (HLA-C-restricted and CMV-specific). Carriers of CMV plus the relevant HLA were identified by cumulative public TCR beta family frequency.

Each CDR3 protein gets one entry after TCRdb re-called the reads with MiXCR. The repertoire consists of a few hundred thousand distinct CDR3 sequences, with almost 30% occurring once and the leading ten covering around 19%. As concerns this clonotype: Its antigen remains unidentified.

The source was cultured PBMCs, collected from culture after CMV antigen stimulation. The receptor was isolated from a human donor in good health (CMV status not recorded). Some clones in this sample may be carry-over from other donors' samples.

CDR3 loop: CASSLEMGAGGTEAFF. The CDR3 region has the DNA TGTGCCAGCTCACTTGAAATGGGGGCCGGTGGGACTGAAGCTTTCTTT. V usage is TRBV18 and J usage is TRBJ1-1; D might be TRBD1 (6 bases). This CDR3 spans 16 amino acids. CDR1 is KGHSH and CDR2 is LQKENI in the germline V gene. The V end lost 4 bases, the J end lost 5 bases, and 20 bases lay between the germline ends.